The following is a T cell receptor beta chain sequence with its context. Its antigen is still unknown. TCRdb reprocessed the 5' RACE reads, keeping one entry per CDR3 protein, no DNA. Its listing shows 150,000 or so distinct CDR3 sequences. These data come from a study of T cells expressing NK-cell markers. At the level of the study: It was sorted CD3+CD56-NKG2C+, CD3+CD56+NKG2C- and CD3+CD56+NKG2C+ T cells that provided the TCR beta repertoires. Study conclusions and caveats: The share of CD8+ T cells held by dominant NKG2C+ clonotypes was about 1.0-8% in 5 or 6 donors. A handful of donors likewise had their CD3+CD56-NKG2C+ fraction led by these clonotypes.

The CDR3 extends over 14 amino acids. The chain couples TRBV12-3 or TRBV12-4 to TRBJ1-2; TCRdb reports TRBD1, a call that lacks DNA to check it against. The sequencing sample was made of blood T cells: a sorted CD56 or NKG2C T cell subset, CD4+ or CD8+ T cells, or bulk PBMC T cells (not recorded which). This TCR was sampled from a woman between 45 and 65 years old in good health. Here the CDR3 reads CASSSDRGPYGYTF.